This T cell receptor beta chain came from a study of blood T cells in healthy people across ages (dated by TCRdb to the mid-2010s). In the study overall: In model experiments, template switching captured about one uniquely barcoded TCR beta cDNA molecule for every two T cells. Age-related changes in TCR beta repertoire diversity were measured in the study by deep sequencing normalized with unique cDNA molecular identifiers. The donors were split into four age groups: young (average 16 years), middle-aged (39), aged (roughly 65) and long-lived (approximately 80). To avoid experimental bias, donors of different ages were spread randomly across the sequencing lanes. For two donors (one aged 18 to 29 and one aged 80 or older), the study analyzed two additional independent replicas of 1 million unique cDNA reads from the same blood draw.

Measured from the cysteine to the phenylalanine, the CDR3 is 14 residues long. Here the CDR3 DNA is all that survives: 42 bases in frame from base 1. Sequences DFQATT (CDR1) and SNEGSKA (CDR2) are obtained from the germline V gene (reference sequence). V is shortened by 1 base, J by 7 bases, and the region joining them spans 16 bases. This clonotype was detected only a few times. This clone's antigen is unknown. Base quality data are lacking; no much larger clone is found one base away. Broader findings and caveats from the paper: Because the CMV infection status of the donors was unknown, age-related changes in expanded clonotypes may potentially have been confounded. Estimates of total diversity from one million sequenced T cells were regarded as lower bounds and underestimates. Because profiling used bulk unsorted PBMCs, naive and antigen-experienced compartments could not be compared conclusively. As age increased, observed TCR beta diversity per million T cells dropped in a roughly linear way, and a significant reduction was already evident by age around 41. The long-lived group showed more naive CD4+ T cells, fewer expanded clones and increased TCR diversity than the aged group, suggesting age selection. Observed TCR beta diversity correlated strongly with the percentage of naive T cells measured by flow cytometry.

The roughly 39 donors, aged about 6 to 90 years, were systemically healthy Caucasian individuals from Russia. Each donor gave ten milliliters of peripheral blood, drawn into EDTA-treated Vacutainer tubes. Ficoll-Paque density-gradient centrifugation was used to isolate PBMCs, with at least 6.5 million per sample. Trizol reagent was used to extract total RNA from the PBMCs, yielding at least 6 micrograms per sample. Naive CD45RAhigh/CD27high T cell percentages were measured by flow cytometry on a PBMC aliquot from every donor. The library was prepared using 5' RACE. The instrument given in TCRdb is Illumina HiSeq 2500. The second PCR ran for roughly 7 to 11 cycles and used a J-beta primer mix along with a sample-barcoded 5' primer. Each TCR beta cDNA molecule received a unique molecular identifier from a template-switch 5' adaptor carrying 12 random nucleotides. At least 2.5 million CDR3-containing paired-end reads were obtained from each sample. All of the RNA was converted into first-strand cDNA using the Mint cDNA synthesis kit, with a TRBC-specific oligonucleotide serving as the primer. After uracil-DNA glycosylase treatment, a first 18-cycle PCR used universal primers M1SS and BC2_uni_R on all cDNA. On the study's bioinformatics: Normalization of each sample was performed by random selection of 1 million high-quality reads, each carrying a distinct molecular identifier. Reads with shared molecular identifiers were discarded instead of being binned into consensus sequences. MiTCR, set to a Q25 quality threshold and the strictest error-elimination algorithm, was used for CDR3 identification, clonotype clustering and error correction. A nonparametric unseen species model with Euler transformation was used to estimate a lower bound on total TCR beta diversity. TCRdb trimmed public reads at Q25 via fastp, called clones via MiXCR and kept in-frame beta chains. All rows with the same CDR3 protein become a single entry with the most common DNA and genes. TCRdb assigned the V and J calls; the authors' analysis was not used. The sample records about 770,000 distinct CDR3 sequences, roughly 44% of which are singletons. The ten largest account for approximately 20% of the sample.

The receptor was derived from a man in his sixties in good health. Sequenced: blood. The sequence is built from TRBV20-1 and TRBJ1-2, with TRBD1 tentatively as D gene (6 bases match). Here the CDR3 is given as CSARGHPQGGGYTF. The base sequence is TGCAGTGCTAGAGGTCACCCACAGGGTGGTGGCTACACCTTC.